This TCR beta chain was documented in a study of blood T cell repertoires in COVID-19. In the study's own analysis: From reference gene primer amplification, estimates of nucleated cell counts were derived. Produced via immunoSEQ multiplex PCR; TCRdb's table is partial and in-frame only. V, J and clone size are those of that table, while D and trimming were read from the DNA. The top ten hold around 9% of the sample, which has around 310,000 clones, under 90% seen once. J gave up 5 bases and V 5 bases, and 15 bases lay outside the gene matches. Germline V gene data show CDR1 as SGHTA and CDR2 as FQGNSA. The CDR3 contains 19 residues. Symptom resolution, clearance, or two negative PCRs marked the recovered donors of Cohort 3.

J is TRBJ2-1 and V is TRBV7-2; 13 bases line up with TRBD2. Sequenced: PBMCs or T cells enriched from blood (not recorded which). This TCR derives from a woman in her twenties or thirties who had recovered from COVID-19. The CDR3 here is CASSPTRTRTSGSHNEQFF. The CDR3 DNA reads TGTGCCAGCAGCCCAACCAGAACGAGGACTAGCGGGAGCCACAATGAGCAGTTCTTC.